This T cell receptor beta chain originates from a study of immune characterization of retroperitoneal liposarcoma. A single record per CDR3 protein comes from TCRdb applying MiXCR to the PCR reads. The sample contains about 2,400 distinct CDR3 sequences, 49% of which appear only once. CDR3 size: 22 residues. The clonotype originates from a female donor with retroperitoneal liposarcoma. Sequenced sample: tumor tissue. This chain connects TRBV12-3 or TRBV12-4 to TRBJ2-1; 12 nucleotides match TRBD2. The tail of the sequence fits TRBJ2-7 better, so the J call may be wrong. CDR3: CASSSSPGLAGGRQRLHNEQYF. CDR3 nucleotides: TGTGCCAGCAGTTCCTCCCCGGGGCTAGCGGGGGGGCGGCAGCGATTACACAATGAGCAGTACTTC.